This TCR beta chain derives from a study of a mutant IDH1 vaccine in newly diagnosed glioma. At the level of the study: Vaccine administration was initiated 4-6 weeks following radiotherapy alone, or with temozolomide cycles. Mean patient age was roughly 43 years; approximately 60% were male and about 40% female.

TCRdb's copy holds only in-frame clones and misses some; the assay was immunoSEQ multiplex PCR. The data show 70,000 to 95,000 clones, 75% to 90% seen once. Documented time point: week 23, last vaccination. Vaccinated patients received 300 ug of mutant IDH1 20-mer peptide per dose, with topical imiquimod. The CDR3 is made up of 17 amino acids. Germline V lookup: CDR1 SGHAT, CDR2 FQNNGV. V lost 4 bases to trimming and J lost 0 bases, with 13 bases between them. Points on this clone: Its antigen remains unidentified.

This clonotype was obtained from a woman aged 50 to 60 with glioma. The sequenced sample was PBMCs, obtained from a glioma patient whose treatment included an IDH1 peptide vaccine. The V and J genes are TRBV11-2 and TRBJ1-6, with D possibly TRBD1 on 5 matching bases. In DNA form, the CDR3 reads TGTGCCAGCAGCTATGGCAGGGCCAGCTCCTATAATTCACCCCTCCACTTT. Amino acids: CASSYGRASSYNSPLHF.